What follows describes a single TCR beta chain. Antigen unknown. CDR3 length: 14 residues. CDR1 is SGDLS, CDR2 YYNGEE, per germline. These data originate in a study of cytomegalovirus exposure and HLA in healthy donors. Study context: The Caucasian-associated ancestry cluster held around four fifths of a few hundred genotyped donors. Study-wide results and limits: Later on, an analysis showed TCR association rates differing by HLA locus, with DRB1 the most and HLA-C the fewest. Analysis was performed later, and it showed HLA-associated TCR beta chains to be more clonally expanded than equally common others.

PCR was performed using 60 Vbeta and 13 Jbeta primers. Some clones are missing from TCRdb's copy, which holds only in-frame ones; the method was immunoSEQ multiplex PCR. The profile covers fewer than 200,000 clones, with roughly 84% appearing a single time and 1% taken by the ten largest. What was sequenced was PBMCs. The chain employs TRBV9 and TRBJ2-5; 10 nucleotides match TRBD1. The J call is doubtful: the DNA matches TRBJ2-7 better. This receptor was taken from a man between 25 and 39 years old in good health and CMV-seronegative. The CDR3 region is CASSVGQGHYEQYF. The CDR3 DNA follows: TGTGCCAGCAGCGTGGGACAGGGGCACTACGAGCAGTACTTC.